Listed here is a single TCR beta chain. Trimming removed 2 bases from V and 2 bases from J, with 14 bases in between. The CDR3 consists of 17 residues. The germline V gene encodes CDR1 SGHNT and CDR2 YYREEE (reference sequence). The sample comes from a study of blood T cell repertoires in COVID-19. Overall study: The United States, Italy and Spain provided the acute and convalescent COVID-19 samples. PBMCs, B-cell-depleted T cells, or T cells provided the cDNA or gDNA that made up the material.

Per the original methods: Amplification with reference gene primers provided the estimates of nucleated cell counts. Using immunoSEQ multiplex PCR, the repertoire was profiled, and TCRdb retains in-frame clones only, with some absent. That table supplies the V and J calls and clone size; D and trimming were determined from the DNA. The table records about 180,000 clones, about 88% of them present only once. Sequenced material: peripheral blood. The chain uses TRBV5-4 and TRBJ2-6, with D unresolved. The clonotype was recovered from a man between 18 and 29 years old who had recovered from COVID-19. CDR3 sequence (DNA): TGTGCCAGCAGCTTCCCCAATACCCCTACTGGGGCCAACGTCCTGACTTTC. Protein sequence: CASSFPNTPTGANVLTF. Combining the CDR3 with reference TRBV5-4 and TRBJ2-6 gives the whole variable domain ETGVTQSPTHLIKTRGQQVTLRCSSQSGHNTVSWYQQALGQGPQFIFQYYREEENGRGNFPPRFSGLQFPNYSSELNVNALELDDSALYLCASSFPNTPTGANVLTFGAGSRLTVL.